The clone carrying this TCR beta chain appeared once. This specimen belongs to a study of blood T cell repertoires in COVID-19. Study in general: Spain, Italy and the United States supplied samples that represented acute and convalescent COVID-19. T cells, B-cell-depleted T cells, or PBMCs provided the cDNA or gDNA that served as material.

From germline, CDR1 is SGHRS and CDR2 YFSETQ. V was pared by 0 bases and J by 10 bases, with 10 bases of the junction left unmatched. The CDR3 totals 16 residues. In the study's own analysis: The authors estimated nucleated cell counts from reference gene primer amplification. The data were produced by immunoSEQ multiplex PCR, yet TCRdb's version contains in-frame clones alone and is incomplete. V and J calls plus clone size are reproduced from that table; the DNA served to infer D and trimming. The sample includes 65,000 to 100,000 clones, under 85% of them seen just once. Sequenced: peripheral blood. The chain is built from TRBV5-1 and TRBJ1-6, with 7 bases fitting TRBD1. The TCR originated in a human donor in a cohort sampled during active COVID-19. The CDR3, as DNA: TGCGCCAGCAGCTTGGTTGGGACAGCGGGCGGATCACCCCTCCACTTT. This encodes CASSLVGTAGGSPLHF.